This TCR beta chain was obtained from a study of tumor and adjacent non-tumor tissue in lung cancer. Study at large: Histology: 12 adenocarcinoma, a couple of squamous cell carcinoma, 1 small cell lung cancer. Overall study results and limits: In normal lung, the top 100 clones were significantly more dominant than in tumor.

Details on this clonotype: Antigen unknown.

The library came from three nested PCR rounds adapted from ARM-PCR protocols. TCRdb itself ran the multiplex PCR reads through MiXCR, one entry per CDR3 protein. The sample carries some 200,000 distinct CDR3 sequences, about two thirds recorded once. The template was RNA from unsorted bulk tissue. The V gene's germline CDR1 is SGHNT and CDR2 YENEEA. This CDR3 spans 15 amino acids. The clonotype comes from a man aged 55 to 70 with non-small cell lung cancer. The sample taken for sequencing was lung tumor tissue. The V and J genes are TRBV11-3 and TRBJ2-3; 7 nucleotides match TRBD2. DNA for the CDR3: TGTACCAACAGCGGCAGACTAGCAGATACAGATACGCAGTATTTT. Amino acid sequence: CTNSGRLADTDTQYF.